This TCR beta chain appears in the sequencing data of a study of blood T cell repertoires in COVID-19. Study context: Sources were T cells, B-cell-depleted T cells, or PBMCs; the material itself was cDNA or gDNA.

Per the study methods: Researchers report that nucleated cell counts were estimated from reference gene primer amplification. Sequencing was performed with immunoSEQ multiplex PCR; in TCRdb, only in-frame clones are kept and a portion is missing. For V, J and clone size, that table is used; D and trimming come from the DNA. Of 100,000 to 150,000 clones listed, about 70% are singletons. CDR3 length: 15 amino acids. Germline lookup yields CDR1 SGDLS and CDR2 YYNGEE. V lost 0 bases, J lost 2 bases, and 4 bases stayed unmatched. The genes are TRBV9 and TRBJ2-5; TRBD2 agrees at 7 bases. This clonotype originated in a woman in her 70s with acute or convalescent COVID-19. Sequencing input: peripheral blood. Here the CDR3 reads CASSVVTGGQETQYF. CDR3 DNA: TGTGCCAGCAGCGTAGTAACGGGGGGACAAGAGACCCAGTACTTC.